The 2 T cell receptor beta chains below were found in one sample sequenced in a study of blood T cell repertoires in COVID-19. TCRdb's table, derived via immunoSEQ multiplex PCR, lists solely in-frame clones and lacks some. The sample carries about 320,000 clones, 85% recorded once. The source material was PBMCs or T cells enriched from blood (not recorded which). The receptors derive from a woman aged 25-40 years who had been exposed to COVID-19.

The gene calls are TRBV10-3 and TRBJ2-2; D is possibly TRBD1 (6 bases). V was shortened by 3 bases and J by 6 bases, with 14 bases between the two germline ends. Germline values: CDR1 ENHRY, CDR2 SYGVKD. The CDR3 is 15 residues long. This CDR3 is CAISDYREYSGELFF. The CDR3 DNA follows: TGTGCCATCAGTGATTACAGGGAATATTCCGGGGAGCTGTTTTTT.

The chain carries TRBV19 and TRBJ1-6; possible D gene TRBD1, 6 bases. The CDR3 spans 15 residues. Germline V gives CDR1 LNHDA, CDR2 SQIVND (reference sequence). Trimming cost V 7 bases and J 9 bases, with 19 bases left between them. This chain's CDR3 is CASNNLDSSFSPLHF. The CDR3 bases are TGTGCCAGTAACAACTTGGACAGCAGCTTTTCACCCCTCCACTTT. Full variable domain (outside the CDR3, taken from reference TRBV19 and TRBJ1-6): DGGITQSPKYLFRKEGQNVTLSCEQNLNHDAMYWYRQDPGQGLRLIYYSQIVNDFQKGDIAEGYSVSREKKESFPLTVTSAQKNPTAFYLCASNNLDSSFSPLHFGNGTRLTVT.